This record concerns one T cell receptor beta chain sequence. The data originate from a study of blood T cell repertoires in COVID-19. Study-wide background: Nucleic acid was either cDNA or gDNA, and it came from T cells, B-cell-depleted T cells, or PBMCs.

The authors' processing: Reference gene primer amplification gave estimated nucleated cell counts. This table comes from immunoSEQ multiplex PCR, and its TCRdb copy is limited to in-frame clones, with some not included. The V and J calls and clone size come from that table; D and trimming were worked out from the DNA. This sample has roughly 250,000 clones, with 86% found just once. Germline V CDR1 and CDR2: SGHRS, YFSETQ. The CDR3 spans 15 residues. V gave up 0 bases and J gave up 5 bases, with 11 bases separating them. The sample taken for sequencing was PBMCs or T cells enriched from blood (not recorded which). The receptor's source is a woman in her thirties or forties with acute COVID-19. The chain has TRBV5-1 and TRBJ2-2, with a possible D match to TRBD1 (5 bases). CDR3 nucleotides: TGCGCCAGCAGCTTGGGGACACCGGAGACCGGGGAGCTGTTTTTT. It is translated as CASSLGTPETGELFF.